What follows are 8 T cell receptor beta chains derived from one specimen sequenced in a study of T cells after yellow fever vaccination. TCRdb independently ran MiXCR on the 5' RACE reads; one entry per CDR3 protein. Of more than 95,000 distinct CDR3 sequences in the sample, roughly 15% were seen once. Specimen: CD8+ T cells sorted from PBMCs, collected 5 days after the yellow fever booster vaccination. The receptors come from a young man who received the YFV17D yellow fever vaccine.

The rearrangement links TRBV7-9 to TRBJ2-7; D is possibly TRBD2 (6 bases). Germline CDR1 reads SEHNR; CDR2 reads FQNEAQ (reference sequence). The CDR3 runs 15 residues. V was shortened by 6 bases and J by 0 bases, with 15 bases between the two germline ends. The CDR3 DNA follows: TGTGCCAGCAGGACGGAAGGAGGGAGCTCCTACGAGCAGTACTTC. Amino acid sequence: CASRTEGGSSYEQYF.

Worth noting for this clonotype: The conserved final phenylalanine or tryptophan is absent from the CDR3, which likely points to a read error. The chain links TRBV19 to TRBJ2-2; D possibly corresponds to TRBD2 (5 bases). CDR1 is LNHDA, CDR2 SQIVND, per germline (reference sequence). V dropped 0 bases and J dropped 4 bases, with 15 bases sitting between them. This CDR3 has 17 amino acids. The CDR3 loop is CASSIDYHWRLTGELFI. The CDR3 coding sequence is TGTGCCAGTAGTATAGATTATCACTGGAGGCTCACCGGGGAGCTGTTTATT.

The chain joins TRBV6-2 or TRBV6-3 to TRBJ2-1; TRBD2 aligns across 9 bases. The CDR3 extends over 14 amino acids. CDR1 and CDR2 (germline): MNHEY, SVGEGT. V was pared by 10 bases and J by 8 bases, with 12 bases of the junction left unmatched. The CDR3 region has the DNA TGTGCCACTCGCGGCGGGGGGGCCGTGGATGAGCAGTTCTTC. Residues: CATRGGGAVDEQFF.

V usage is TRBV12-3 or TRBV12-4 and J usage is TRBJ2-3, with 8 nucleotides matching TRBD2. V lost 8 bases, J lost 4 bases, and 14 bases stayed unmatched. This CDR3 has 16 residues. Here the CDR3 DNA reads TGTGCCAGCTTCGATGACGCGGGGGGCCCCGCAGATACGCAGTATTTT. Residues: CASFDDAGGPADTQYF.

The rearrangement uses TRBV6-6 and TRBJ2-2; the match to TRBD2 covers 7 bases. The V gene's germline CDR1 is MNHNY and CDR2 SVGAGI (reference sequence). After removal of 0 bases from V and 1 base from J, the junction contained 5 bases not matched to a gene. This CDR3 spans 17 amino acids. The CDR3 spells CASSYSRAGKNTGELFF. The CDR3 DNA reads as TGTGCCAGCAGTTACTCCCGAGCGGGGAAGAACACCGGGGAGCTGTTTTTT.

This sequence joins TRBV27 and TRBJ1-5, with TRBD1 as a possible D gene (5 bases). Germline V lookup: CDR1 MNHEY, CDR2 SMNVEV (reference sequence). The CDR3 contains 12 residues. Trimming cost V 8 bases and J 7 bases, with 12 bases left between them. The CDR3: CASHTGDQPQHF. The CDR3 nucleotides are TGTGCCAGCCATACAGGCGACCAGCCCCAGCATTTT.

The chain joins TRBV5-1 to TRBJ2-1; the D gene could be TRBD1 or TRBD2 (5 bases each). The V gene lost 6 bases and the J gene lost 4 bases, with 20 bases spanning the gap. The germline gives CDR1 SGHRS, CDR2 YFSETQ. This CDR3 region has 16 residues. CDR3 loop: CASMGDSVGPYNEQFF. The CDR3 DNA reads TGCGCCAGCATGGGGGATAGCGTGGGGCCATACAATGAGCAGTTCTTC.

This chain uses TRBV7-3 with TRBJ2-3; 8 bases match TRBD2. This CDR3 contains 15 residues. The germline gives CDR1 SGHTA, CDR2 FQGTGA. After removal of 5 bases from V and 3 bases from J, the junction contained 7 bases not matched to a gene. The CDR3 is CASSQGGGLTDTQYF. CDR3 coding DNA: TGTGCCAGCAGCCAGGGCGGGGGGCTTACAGATACGCAGTATTTT.